The rows below give T cell receptor beta chains drawn from one sample of a study of blood T cells in healthy people across ages. From the 5' RACE reads, TCRdb called clonotypes with MiXCR, one entry per CDR3 protein. This sample carries about 690,000 distinct CDR3 sequences, roughly 41% of them seen once, and the ten largest clones take around 30%. The sample taken for sequencing was blood. These receptors originate from a man at least 80 years old in good health. Both conserved end residues are part of each CDR3. D genes are given only for firm matches. The size of a clone is reported for some rows only, either as once, few or many, or as a class for expanded clones.

size	length	V	J	D	DNA	CDR3
-	15	TRBV7-9	TRBJ2-7	-	TGTGCCAGCAGCTTAGTCGGCAGGGAACCCTACGAGCAGTACTTC	CASSLVGREPYEQYF
-	16	TRBV7-8	TRBJ2-7	TRBD2	TGTGCCAGCAGCTTAGGGGTAGCGGGAGGGCAGGATGAGCAGTACTTC	CASSLGVAGGQDEQYF
-	15	TRBV6-2/TRBV6-3	TRBJ2-7	-	TGTGCCAGCAGTAAAAGCCCCCAGGGATCCTACGAGCAGTACTTC	CASSKSPQGSYEQYF
-	19	TRBV11-3	TRBJ2-2	TRBD2	TGTGCCAGCAGCTTAATCCGCCTAGCGGGAGGGCCAGATACCGGGGAGCTGTTTTTT	CASSLIRLAGGPDTGELFF
few	13	TRBV4-2	TRBJ2-7	-	TGTGCCAGCAGCCAAGGGACAGTCGCCGAGCAGTACTTC	CASSQGTVAEQYF
-	12	TRBV28	TRBJ2-7	-	TGTGCCAGCACCCGACAGCCCTACGAGCAGTACTTC	CASTRQPYEQYF
-	16	TRBV7-2	TRBJ2-5	-	TGTGCCAGCAGCTGGAGATACGGGACCGAGCAAGAGACCCAGTACTTC	CASSWRYGTEQETQYF
-	15	TRBV11-1	TRBJ2-7	TRBD1	TGTGCCAGCAGCTTCAAACAGGGGGGATCCTACGAGCAGTACTTC	CASSFKQGGSYEQYF
-	15	TRBV4-3	TRBJ1-2	TRBD1	TGCGCCAGCAGCCAAGGGCTGACAGGGAACTATGGCTACACCTTC	CASSQGLTGNYGYTF
few	15	TRBV24-1	TRBJ2-3	-	TGTGCCACCAGTGATCCGAGACAGACTACAGATACGCAGTATTTT	CATSDPRQTTDTQYF
-	14	TRBV28	TRBJ1-4	-	TGTGCCACCCACTCCCGCGGAAGCGGGGAAAAACTGTTTTTT	CATHSRGSGEKLFF
-	15	TRBV15	TRBJ2-1	TRBD2	TGTGCCACCAGCTCCCAAGCGGGGGTCGGGAGTGAGCAGTTCTTC	CATSSQAGVGSEQFF
-	18	TRBV20-1	TRBJ1-2	TRBD1	TGCAGTGCTAGAGCACCCCCGGGACAGGGCAACCTTAACTATGGCTACACCTTC	CSARAPPGQGNLNYGYTF
many	13	TRBV7-2	TRBJ2-7	TRBD1	TGTGCCAGCAGCAACCGGGACAGATACGAGCAGTACTTC	CASSNRDRYEQYF
-	17	TRBV27	TRBJ2-3	-	TGTGCCAGCAGTTTACTAGGTGGTTTCTCCGAGGCAGATACGCAGTATTTT	CASSLLGGFSEADTQYF
few	16	TRBV7-2	TRBJ1-1	TRBD1	TGTGCCAGCAGCTTCACGGGGGACAGATTGAACACTGAAGCTTTCTTT	CASSFTGDRLNTEAFF
-	15	TRBV11-3	TRBJ2-7	-	TGTGCCAGCAGCATCAATGCGGGACCTTCCTACGAGCAGTACTTC	CASSINAGPSYEQYF
-	13	TRBV29-1	TRBJ2-1	TRBD1	TGCAGCGCCGGGACAGGCCGGAGCAATGAGCAGTTCTTC	CSAGTGRSNEQFF
-	13	TRBV7-2	TRBJ1-2	TRBD1	TGTGCCAGCAGCCCCACGGACAGGGTTGGCTACACCTTC	CASSPTDRVGYTF
-	12	TRBV7-2	TRBJ1-1	-	TGTGCCAGCAGCCGTGGGGGGGGTGAAGCTTTCTTT	CASSRGGGEAFF
-	16	TRBV4-2	TRBJ2-2	TRBD2	TGTGCCAGCAGCCCTGACGAGCGGGAGAGCACCGGGGAGCTGTTTTTT	CASSPDERESTGELFF
-	13	TRBV14	TRBJ1-3	TRBD1	TGTGCCAGCAGCCGAAACAGGGGAGACACCATATATTTT	CASSRNRGDTIYF
many	14	TRBV29-1	TRBJ2-1	-	TGCAGCGTTGTAATGGGTAACTCCTACAATGAGCAGTTCTTC	CSVVMGNSYNEQFF
-	13	TRBV11-3	TRBJ2-1	-	TGTGCCAGCAGCTTAGGCCACTACAATGAGCAGTTCTTC	CASSLGHYNEQFF
few	11	TRBV6-6	TRBJ2-1	TRBD2	TGTGCCAGCAATAAACGGGAGGACCAGTTCTTC	CASNKREDQFF
few	14	TRBV7-8	TRBJ2-7	-	TGTGCCAGCAGCACACAGGACGGATCCTACGAGCAGTACTTC	CASSTQDGSYEQYF
-	15	TRBV7-2	TRBJ1-1	-	TGTGCCAGCAGCTTCAACAGGGCTCAGAACACTGAAGCTTTCTTT	CASSFNRAQNTEAFF
-	15	TRBV3-1	TRBJ2-1	-	TGTGCCAGCAGCCAAGTCGCTCTCTCCTACAATGAGCAGTTCTTC	CASSQVALSYNEQFF
-	15	TRBV11-2	TRBJ2-4	-	TGTGCCTGCAGCTTCTTTACGGGAGAGGGGGATGAGCAGTACTTC	CACSFFTGEGDEQYF
-	19	TRBV6-2/TRBV6-3	TRBJ2-2	TRBD2	TGTGCCAGCAGTTACCTCCCTAGCGGGGGTATCGCGAACACCGGGGAGCTGTTTTTT	CASSYLPSGGIANTGELFF
few	14	TRBV5-1	TRBJ2-7	-	TGCGCCAGCAGCTTAAAGGGGGACTCCTACGAGCAGTACTTC	CASSLKGDSYEQYF
-	14	TRBV2	TRBJ1-1	-	TGTGCCAGCAGTGAACCTCGGGCAGGGTTTAGAGCTTTCTTT	CASSEPRAGFRAFF
-	16	TRBV7-9	TRBJ2-7	-	TGTGCCAGCAGCTTGGACTCACAAAACTTTTACAATGAGCAGTACTTC	CASSLDSQNFYNEQYF
-	12	TRBV20-1	TRBJ1-1	-	TGCAGTGCACACAAACAGGGCACTGAAGCTTTCTTT	CSAHKQGTEAFF
many	11	TRBV29-1	TRBJ2-7	-	TGCAGCGCCGGACAGATTTACGAGCAGTACTTC	CSAGQIYEQYF
-	13	TRBV5-1	TRBJ2-3	-	TGCGCCACCTCAAGGGGGGGTGCGGATACGCAGTATTTT	CATSRGGADTQYF
-	15	TRBV18	TRBJ2-5	-	TGTGCCAGCTCACCACCCAGGGAGGCGGCCAAGACCCAGTACTTC	CASSPPREAAKTQYF
few	14	TRBV20-1	TRBJ2-7	-	TGCAGTGCTAGCTACGGCGGAGCGGCCCCGGTGCAGTACTTC	CSASYGGAAPVQYF
-	12	TRBV14	TRBJ2-7	-	TGTGCCAGCAGCCCTCTCACTCACGAGCAGTACTTC	CASSPLTHEQYF
-	14	TRBV5-1	TRBJ2-7	-	TGCGCCAGCAGCCCCCCGGGGACCTACAATGAGCAGTACTTC	CASSPPGTYNEQYF